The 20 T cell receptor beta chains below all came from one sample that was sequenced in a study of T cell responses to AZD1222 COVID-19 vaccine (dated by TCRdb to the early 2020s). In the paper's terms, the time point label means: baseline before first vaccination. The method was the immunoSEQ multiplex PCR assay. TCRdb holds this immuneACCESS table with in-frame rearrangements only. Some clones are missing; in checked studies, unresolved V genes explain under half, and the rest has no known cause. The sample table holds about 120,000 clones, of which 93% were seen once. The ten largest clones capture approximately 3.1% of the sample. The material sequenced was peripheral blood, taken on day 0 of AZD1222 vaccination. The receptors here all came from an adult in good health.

The CDR3 bases are TGTGCCAGCAGTCCGCCCGGGGGTAGGAGCACTGAAGCTTTCTTT. Translated, it gives CASSPPGGRSTEAFF. The J gene is TRBJ1-1, the V gene TRBV25-1, with a tentative D call TRBD1 (5 bases). The length of the CDR3 is 15 residues. Germline V gene sequence: CDR1 MGHDK, CDR2 SYGVNS. V lost 5 bases to trimming and J lost 4 bases, with 17 bases between them.

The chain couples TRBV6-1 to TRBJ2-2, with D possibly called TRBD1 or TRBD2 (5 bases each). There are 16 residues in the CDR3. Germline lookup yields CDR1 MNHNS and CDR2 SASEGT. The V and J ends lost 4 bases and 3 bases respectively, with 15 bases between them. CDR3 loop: CASSAGTQLYTGELFF. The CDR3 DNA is TGTGCCAGCAGTGCCGGGACCCAACTTTACACCGGGGAGCTGTTTTTT.

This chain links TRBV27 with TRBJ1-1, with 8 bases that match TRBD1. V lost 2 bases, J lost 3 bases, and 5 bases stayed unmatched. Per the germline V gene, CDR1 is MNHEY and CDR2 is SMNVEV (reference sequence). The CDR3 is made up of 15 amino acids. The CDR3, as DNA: TGTGCCAGCAGTTTAAATTGGGACAGGCACACTGAAGCTTTCTTT. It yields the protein CASSLNWDRHTEAFF.

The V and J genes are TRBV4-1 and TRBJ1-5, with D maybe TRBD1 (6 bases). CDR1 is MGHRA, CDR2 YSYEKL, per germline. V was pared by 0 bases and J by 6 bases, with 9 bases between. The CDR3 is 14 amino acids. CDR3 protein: CASSQDRGPQPQHF. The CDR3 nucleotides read TGCGCCAGCAGCCAAGACCGGGGGCCTCAGCCCCAGCATTTT.

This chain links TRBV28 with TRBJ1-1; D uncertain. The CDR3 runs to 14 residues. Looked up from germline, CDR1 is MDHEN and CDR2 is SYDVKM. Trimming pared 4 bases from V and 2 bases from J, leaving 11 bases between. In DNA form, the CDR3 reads TGTGCCAGCAGTTCACACGGCATCAACACTGAAGCTTTCTTT. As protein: CASSSHGINTEAFF.

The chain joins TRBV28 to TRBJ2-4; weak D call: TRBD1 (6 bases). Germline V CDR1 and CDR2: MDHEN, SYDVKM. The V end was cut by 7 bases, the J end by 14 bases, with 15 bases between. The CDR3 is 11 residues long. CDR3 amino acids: CASITGLGEYF. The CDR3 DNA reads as TGTGCCAGCATTACAGGGCTTGGGGAGTACTTC.

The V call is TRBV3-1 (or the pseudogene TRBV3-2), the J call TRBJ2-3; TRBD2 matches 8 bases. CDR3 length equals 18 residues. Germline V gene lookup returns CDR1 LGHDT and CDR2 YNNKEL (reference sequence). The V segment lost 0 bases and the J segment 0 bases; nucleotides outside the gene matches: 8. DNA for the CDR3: TGTGCCAGCAGCCAAGATACACGCGGGAGGTTTAGCACAGATACGCAGTATTTT. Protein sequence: CASSQDTRGRFSTDTQYF.

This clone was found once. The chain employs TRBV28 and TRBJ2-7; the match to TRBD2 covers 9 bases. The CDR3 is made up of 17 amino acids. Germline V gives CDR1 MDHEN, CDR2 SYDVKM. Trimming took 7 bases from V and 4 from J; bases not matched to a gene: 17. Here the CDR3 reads CASTPGTSGRTEYEQYF. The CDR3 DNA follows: TGTGCCAGCACCCCCGGCACGAGCGGGAGGACTGAATACGAGCAGTACTTC.

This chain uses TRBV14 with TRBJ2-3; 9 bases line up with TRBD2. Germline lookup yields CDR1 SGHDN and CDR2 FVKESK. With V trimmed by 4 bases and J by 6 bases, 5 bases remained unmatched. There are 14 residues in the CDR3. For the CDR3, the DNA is TGTGCCAGCAGCCCAGGGACTAGCAGGGATACGCAGTATTTT. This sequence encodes CASSPGTSRDTQYF. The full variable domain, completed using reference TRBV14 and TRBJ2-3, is EAGVTQFPSHSVIEKGQTVTLRCDPISGHDNLYWYRRVMGKEIKFLLHFVKESKQDESGMPNNRFLAERTGGTYSTLKVQPAELEDSGVYFCASSPGTSRDTQYFGPGTRLTVL.

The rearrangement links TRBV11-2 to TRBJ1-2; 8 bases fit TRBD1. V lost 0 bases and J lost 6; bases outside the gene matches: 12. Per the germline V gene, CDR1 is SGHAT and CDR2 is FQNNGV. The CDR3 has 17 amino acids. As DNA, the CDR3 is TGTGCCAGCAGCTTAGATCGGGTGGCAGGGGGCCGGGATGGCTACACCTTC. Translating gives CASSLDRVAGGRDGYTF.

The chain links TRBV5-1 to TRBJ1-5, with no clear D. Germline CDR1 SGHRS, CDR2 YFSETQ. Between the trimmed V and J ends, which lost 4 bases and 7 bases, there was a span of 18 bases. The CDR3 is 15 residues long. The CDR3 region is CASSADGLREQPQHF. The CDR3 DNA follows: TGCGCCAGCAGCGCGGACGGGCTTCGGGAGCAGCCCCAGCATTTT.

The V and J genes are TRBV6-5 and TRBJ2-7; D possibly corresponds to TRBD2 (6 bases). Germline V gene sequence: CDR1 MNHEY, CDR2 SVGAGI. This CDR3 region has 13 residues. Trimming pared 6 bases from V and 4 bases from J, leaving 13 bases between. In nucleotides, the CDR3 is TGTGCCAGCAGGGACGCGGACTATTACGAGCAGTACTTC. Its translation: CASRDADYYEQYF.

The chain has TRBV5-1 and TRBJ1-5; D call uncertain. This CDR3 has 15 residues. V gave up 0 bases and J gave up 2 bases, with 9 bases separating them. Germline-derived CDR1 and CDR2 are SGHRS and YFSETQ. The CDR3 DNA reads TGCGCCAGCAGCTTGGCGGGGAGGGGCAATCAGCCCCAGCATTTT. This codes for CASSLAGRGNQPQHF.

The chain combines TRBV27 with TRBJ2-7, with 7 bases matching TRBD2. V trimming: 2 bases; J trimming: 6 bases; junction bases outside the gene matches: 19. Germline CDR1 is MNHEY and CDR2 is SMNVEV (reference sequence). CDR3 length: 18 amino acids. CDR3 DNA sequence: TGTGCCAGCAGTTTAAAACCCCCGGAAGCGGGATATATGAGCGAGCAGTACTTC. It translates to CASSLKPPEAGYMSEQYF.

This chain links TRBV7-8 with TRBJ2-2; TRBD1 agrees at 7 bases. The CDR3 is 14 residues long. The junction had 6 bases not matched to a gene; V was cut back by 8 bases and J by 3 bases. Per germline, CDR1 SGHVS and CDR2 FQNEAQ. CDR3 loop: CASRGQVDTGELFF. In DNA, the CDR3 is TGTGCCAGCCGCGGACAGGTCGACACCGGGGAGCTGTTTTTT.

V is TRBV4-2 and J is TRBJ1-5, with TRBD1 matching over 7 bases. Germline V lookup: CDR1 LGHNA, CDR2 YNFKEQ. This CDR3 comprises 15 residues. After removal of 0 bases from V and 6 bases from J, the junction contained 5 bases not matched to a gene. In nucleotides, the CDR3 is TGTGCCAGCAGCCAAGATGACAGGGCTGGTCAGCCCCAGCATTTT. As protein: CASSQDDRAGQPQHF.

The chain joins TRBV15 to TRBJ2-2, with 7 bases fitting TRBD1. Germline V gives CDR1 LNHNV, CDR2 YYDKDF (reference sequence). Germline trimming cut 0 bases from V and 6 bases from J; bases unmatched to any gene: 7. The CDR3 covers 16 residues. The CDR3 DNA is TGTGCCACCAGCAGAGATCAACACAGGGGATCCGGGGAGCTGTTTTTT. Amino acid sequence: CATSRDQHRGSGELFF.

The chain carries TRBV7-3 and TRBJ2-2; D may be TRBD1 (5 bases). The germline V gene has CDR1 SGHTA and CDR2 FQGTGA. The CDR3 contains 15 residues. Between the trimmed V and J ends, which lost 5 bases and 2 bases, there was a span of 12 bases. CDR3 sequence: CASSQGRANTGELFF. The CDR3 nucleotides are TGTGCCAGCAGCCAGGGAAGGGCCAACACCGGGGAGCTGTTTTTT.

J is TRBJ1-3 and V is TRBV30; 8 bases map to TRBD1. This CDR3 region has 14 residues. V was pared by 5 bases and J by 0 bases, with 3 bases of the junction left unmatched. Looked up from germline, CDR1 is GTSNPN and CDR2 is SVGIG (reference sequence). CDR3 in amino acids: CAWGTGTSGNTIYF. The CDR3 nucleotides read TGTGCCTGGGGGACAGGAACCTCTGGAAACACCATATATTTT. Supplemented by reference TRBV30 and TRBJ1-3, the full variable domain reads SQTIHQWPATLVQPVGSPLSLECTVEGTSNPNLYWYRQAAGRGLQLLFYSVGIGQISSEVPQNLSASRPQDRQFILSSKKLLLSDSGFYLCAWGTGTSGNTIYFGEGSWLTVV.

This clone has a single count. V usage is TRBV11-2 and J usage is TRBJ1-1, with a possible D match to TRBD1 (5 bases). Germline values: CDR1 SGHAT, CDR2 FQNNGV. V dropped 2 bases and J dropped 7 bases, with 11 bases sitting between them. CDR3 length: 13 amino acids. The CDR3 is CASSLSGEHEAFF. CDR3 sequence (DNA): TGTGCCAGCAGCTTATCGGGGGAACATGAAGCTTTCTTT. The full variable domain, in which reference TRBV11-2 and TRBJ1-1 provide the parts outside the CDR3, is EAGVAQSPRYKIIEKRQSVAFWCNPISGHATLYWYQQILGQGPKLLIQFQNNGVVDDSQLPKDRFSAERLKGVDSTLKIQPAKLEDSAVYLCASSLSGEHEAFFGQGTRLTVV.